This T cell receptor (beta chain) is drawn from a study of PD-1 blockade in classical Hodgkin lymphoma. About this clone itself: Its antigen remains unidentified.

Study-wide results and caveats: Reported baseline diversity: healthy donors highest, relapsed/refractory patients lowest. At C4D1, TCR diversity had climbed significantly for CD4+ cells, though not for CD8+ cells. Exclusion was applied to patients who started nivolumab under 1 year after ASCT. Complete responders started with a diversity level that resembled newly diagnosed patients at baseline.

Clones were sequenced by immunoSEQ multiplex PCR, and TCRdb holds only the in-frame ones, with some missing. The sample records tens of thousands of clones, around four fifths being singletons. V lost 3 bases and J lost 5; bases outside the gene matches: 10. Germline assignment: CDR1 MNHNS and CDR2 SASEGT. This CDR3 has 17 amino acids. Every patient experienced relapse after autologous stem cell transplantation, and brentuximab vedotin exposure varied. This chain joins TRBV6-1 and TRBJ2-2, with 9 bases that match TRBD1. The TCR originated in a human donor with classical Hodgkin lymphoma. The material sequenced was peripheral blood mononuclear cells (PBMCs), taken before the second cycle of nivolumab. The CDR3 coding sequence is TGTGCCAGCAGTGATTTTTACGGGACAGGGAAAACCGGGGAGCTGTTTTTT. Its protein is CASSDFYGTGKTGELFF.